This passage covers 29 T cell receptor beta chains from one sample sequenced in a study of T-cell reconstitution after alpha-beta-depleted transplantation in children. A TCRbeta library incorporating unique molecular identifiers was prepared. Each CDR3 protein is one row after TCRdb ran MiXCR on the PCR reads. The data contain almost 400,000 distinct CDR3 sequences, around 20% of them singletons. Sequencing was performed on PBMCs from the stem cell graft donor, taken from the stem cell graft. Receptors were obtained from a human donor who donated a stem cell graft to a child with acute myeloid leukemia.

This clonotype was counted many times. The V call is TRBV13, the J call TRBJ2-1, with 13 positions matching TRBD2. V trimming: 5 bases; J trimming: 1 base; junction bases outside the gene matches: 5. Germline V gives CDR1 PRHDT, CDR2 FYEKMQ (reference sequence). The CDR3 runs 17 residues. Written as DNA, the CDR3 is TGTGCCAGCAGCAAACTAGCGGGAGGGCCTTCCTACAATGAGCAGTTCTTC. It specifies CASSKLAGGPSYNEQFF. Filled out from reference TRBV13 and TRBJ2-1, the complete variable domain reads AAGVIQSPRHLIKEKRETATLKCYPIPRHDTVYWYQQGPGQDPQFLISFYEKMQSDKGSIPDRFSAQQFSDYHSELNMSSLELGDSALYFCASSKLAGGPSYNEQFFGPGTRLTVL.

This sequence joins TRBV29-1 and TRBJ2-7, with 7 positions matching TRBD1. CDR1 is SQVTM, CDR2 ANQGSEA, per germline. The CDR3 spans 14 residues. Losses at the gene ends were 4 bases for V and 2 bases for J; bases not matched to a gene: 8. The CDR3 spells CSVVRQGVAYEQYF. CDR3 DNA: TGCAGCGTTGTGCGGCAGGGGGTCGCCTACGAGCAGTACTTC.

This clonotype was seen more than once but under ten times. An end of the junction differs from the germline gene, which may be a read error. The CDR3: CARSDGSGSKHEQYF. CDR3 in DNA: TGTGCCAGAAGTGACGGGAGCGGGAGTAAGCACGAGCAGTACTTC. The chain links TRBV25-1 to TRBJ2-7; 8 positions match TRBD2. The CDR3 runs 15 residues. Germline CDR1 reads MGHDK; CDR2 reads SYGVNS.

This clonotype has only a few counts. This sequence joins TRBV19 and TRBJ2-1; 8 bases agree with TRBD2. J gave up 8 bases and V 7 bases, and 22 bases lay outside the gene matches. CDR1 is LNHDA and CDR2 is SQIVND in the germline V gene (reference sequence). The CDR3 sequence is 18 residues long. The CDR3 sequence is CASTQARVGAGVVYEQFF. In DNA, the CDR3 is TGTGCCAGTACCCAGGCACGGGTTGGAGCGGGAGTTGTCTATGAGCAGTTCTTC.

In this sample, this clonotype turned up a few times. J is TRBJ2-5 and V is TRBV6-5, with 9 bases identical to TRBD2. The germline V gene encodes CDR1 MNHEY and CDR2 SVGAGI. This CDR3 is built from 18 residues. V lost 4 bases and J lost 3; bases outside the gene matches: 15. The CDR3 coding sequence is TGTGCCAGCAGTTCCCTTCAGTCTTTGACTAGCGGCAAAGAGACCCAGTACTTC. Residues: CASSSLQSLTSGKETQYF.

This clonotype has just a few counts. The chain links TRBV2 to TRBJ2-1, with a possible D match to TRBD1 (6 bases). The germline V and J ends were trimmed by 4 bases and 1 base, with 11 bases remaining between them. This CDR3 has 15 residues. Germline lookup yields CDR1 SNHLY and CDR2 FYNNEI. CDR3 sequence (DNA): TGTGCCAGCAGTGCATCCAGGGGTTCCTACAATGAGCAGTTCTTC. This gives the protein CASSASRGSYNEQFF.

This clonotype was seen more than once but under ten times. The chain links TRBV2 to TRBJ2-3; 8 bases fit TRBD2. The CDR3 spans 19 residues. V trimming: 0 bases; J trimming: 4 bases; junction bases outside the gene matches: 15. In germline, CDR1 is SNHLY, CDR2 FYNNEI. The CDR3 reads CASSEALPGGTRPADTQYF. The CDR3 nucleotides are TGTGCCAGCAGTGAAGCGCTCCCGGGCGGGACTAGGCCCGCAGATACGCAGTATTTT.

This clonotype was recorded at least ten times. The V gene is TRBV20-1, the J gene TRBJ1-1; D is ambiguous. The CDR3 loop spans 15 amino acids. Germline CDR1 is DFQATT and CDR2 is SNEGSKA (reference sequence). V shed 4 bases and J shed 0 bases, with 15 bases lying between them. CDR3 sequence: CSAMVFGGMNTEAFF. The CDR3 DNA is TGCAGTGCTATGGTGTTTGGCGGAATGAACACTGAAGCTTTCTTT.

This clonotype occurred a few times. The chain uses TRBV7-2 and TRBJ2-3; a possible D gene is TRBD2 (5 bases). Germline V gives CDR1 SGHTA, CDR2 FQGNSA. V gave up 2 bases and J gave up 2 bases, with 11 bases separating them. The CDR3 extends over 15 amino acids. The CDR3 bases are TGTGCCAGCAGCTTACGGCTAGCCATCACAGATACGCAGTATTTT. Its translation is CASSLRLAITDTQYF.

This clonotype was detected many times. V is TRBV20-1 and J is TRBJ2-3; 8 nucleotides align to TRBD2. V trimming: 5 bases; J trimming: 0 bases; junction bases outside the gene matches: 10. The CDR3 is made up of 16 amino acids. The V gene's germline CDR1 is DFQATT and CDR2 SNEGSKA (reference sequence). The CDR3 here is CSAVLPGTSSTDTQYF. The CDR3 DNA follows: TGCAGTGCTGTCCTCCCGGGGACTAGTAGCACAGATACGCAGTATTTT.

This clonotype has ten or more counts. The CDR3 DNA is TGTGCCAGCAACCCTAGCGGGGGGAGGACTGAAGCTTTCTTT. This gives the protein CASNPSGGRTEAFF. This chain uses TRBV12-3 or TRBV12-4 with TRBJ1-1; a possible D gene is TRBD1 (5 bases). V was shortened by 7 bases and J by 5 bases, with 17 bases between the two germline ends. CDR3 length equals 14 residues.

A few counts support this clonotype. The J gene is TRBJ2-3, the V gene TRBV10-1; 9 nucleotides match TRBD2. The CDR3 extends over 16 amino acids. Germline-derived CDR1 and CDR2 are WNHNN and SYGVQD (reference sequence). V gave up 4 bases and J gave up 0 bases; unmatched junction bases: 5. The CDR3: CASSAGLAYSTDTQYF. CDR3 in DNA: TGCGCCAGCAGTGCAGGACTAGCGTATAGCACAGATACGCAGTATTTT.

This clonotype has just one count. DNA for the CDR3: TGTGCCAGCCACGAAAGAAGGGGTAACACCGGGGAGCTGTTTTTT. This codes for CASHERRGNTGELFF. The J gene is TRBJ2-2, the V gene TRBV12-3 or TRBV12-4, with D tentatively TRBD1 (5 bases). V lost 8 bases, J lost 2 bases, and 15 bases lay in between. The CDR3 totals 15 residues.

This clonotype was found many times. V is TRBV20-1 and J is TRBJ2-2; D may be TRBD1 (6 bases). The CDR3 covers 15 residues. From germline, CDR1 is DFQATT and CDR2 SNEGSKA (reference sequence). Between the trimmed V and J ends, which lost 1 base and 6 bases, there was a span of 15 bases. Here the CDR3 reads CSARGSGTRSGELFF. The CDR3 bases are TGCAGTGCTAGAGGAAGTGGGACACGGTCCGGGGAGCTGTTTTTT.

The chain recombines TRBV2 with TRBJ2-7; D might be TRBD1 (5 bases). Germline CDR1 is SNHLY and CDR2 is FYNNEI. V was trimmed by 7 bases and J by 9 bases, leaving 16 bases between them. CDR3 length: 12 residues. The CDR3 spells CASIGADRWQYF. The CDR3 DNA reads TGTGCCAGCATAGGGGCCGATCGGTGGCAGTACTTC.

The genes are TRBV6-1 and TRBJ1-5; D might be TRBD1 (6 bases). The V gene lost 5 bases and the J gene lost 0 bases, with 14 bases spanning the gap. Germline assignment: CDR1 MNHNS and CDR2 SASEGT. The CDR3 loop spans 16 amino acids. As DNA, the CDR3 is TGTGCCAGCAGTCGAACCGGACAGAGTAGCAATCAGCCCCAGCATTTT. This codes for CASSRTGQSSNQPQHF.

Details on this clonotype: A read error is possible here, since a much larger clone lies one base away. The V and J genes are TRBV20-1 and TRBJ2-1; 9 bases align to TRBD2. The CDR3 is made up of 14 amino acids. V gave up 3 bases and J gave up 11 bases; unmatched junction bases: 11. Germline CDR1 DFQATT, CDR2 SNEGSKA (reference sequence). The CDR3 DNA is TGCAGTGCTAGTCTTAGCGGGAGAGGCGATCAGCAGTTCTTC. It translates to CSASLSGRGDQQFF.

The chain has TRBV6-1 and TRBJ2-7; 8 positions agree with TRBD1. This CDR3 has 15 amino acids. CDR1 is MNHNS, CDR2 SASEGT, per germline. Trimming removed 2 bases from V and 4 bases from J; junction bases left unmatched: 7. CDR3 sequence: CASSELSWTGYEQYF. The CDR3 nucleotides read TGTGCCAGCAGTGAATTGAGCTGGACAGGGTACGAGCAGTACTTC.

This clonotype was observed a handful of times. The rearrangement uses TRBV20-1 and TRBJ1-1; the D gene is possibly TRBD1 (5 bases). The CDR3 is 14 amino acids. V lost 7 bases and J lost 1, with 16 bases in between. CDR1 and CDR2 (germline): DFQATT, SNEGSKA (reference sequence). CDR3 sequence: CSVGGVARNTEAFF. CDR3 sequence (DNA): TGCAGTGTTGGGGGGGTAGCGCGGAACACTGAAGCTTTCTTT.

The rearrangement joins TRBV29-1 to TRBJ2-7; D is undetermined. This CDR3 region has 13 residues. Looked up from germline, CDR1 is SQVTM and CDR2 is ANQGSEA. The V end lost 6 bases, the J end lost 0 bases, and 12 bases lay between the germline ends. Written as DNA, the CDR3 is TGCAGCGTAGCCAGATCGCTCTCCTACGAGCAGTACTTC. Protein: CSVARSLSYEQYF.

The J gene is TRBJ1-5, the V gene TRBV15; 12 bases map to TRBD1. The germline gives CDR1 LNHNV, CDR2 YYDKDF (reference sequence). The CDR3 length is 15 residues. With 6 bases clipped from V and 6 bases from J, the junction kept 6 bases outside the gene matches. CDR3 loop: CATRRDRGLGQPQHF. The CDR3, as DNA: TGTGCCACCAGACGGGACAGGGGGCTTGGTCAGCCCCAGCATTTT.

The genes are TRBV29-1 and TRBJ2-5, with 8 bases aligning to TRBD2. CDR1 is SQVTM, CDR2 ANQGSEA, per germline. V shed 7 bases and J 5 bases; nucleotides not matched to a gene: 12. The CDR3 has 14 amino acids. As DNA, the CDR3 is TGCAGCGCCGGGGGGGGGCGCCGAGGGGAGACCCAGTACTTC. Encoded protein: CSAGGGRRGETQYF. Complete variable domain (other parts from reference TRBV29-1 and TRBJ2-5): SAVISQKPSRDICQRGTSLTIQCQVDSQVTMMFWYRQQPGQSLTLIATANQGSEATYESGFVIDKFPISRPNLTFSTLTVSNMSPEDSSIYLCSAGGGRRGETQYFGPGTRLLVL.

The CDR3 bases are TGTGCCAGCAGCTTGGTTCCTGGCGGCTACACCTTC. Its translation: CASSLVPGGYTF. The V call is TRBV5-5, the J call TRBJ1-2; unclear D gene. Trimming left V 0 bases short and J 8 bases short, with 8 bases between. CDR3 length: 12 residues. Per germline, CDR1 SGHKS and CDR2 YYEKEE (reference sequence).

The genes are TRBV30 and TRBJ2-1; D remains ambiguous. V was clipped by 4 bases and J by 9 bases, with 19 bases between them. The germline V gene encodes CDR1 GTSNPN and CDR2 SVGIG (reference sequence). The CDR3 sequence is 14 residues long. The CDR3 region has the DNA TGTGCCTGGACCCTCCGGGCAGGAGAGAGTGAGCAGTTCTTC. This translates into CAWTLRAGESEQFF.

This clonotype came up a few times. J is TRBJ2-7 and V is TRBV7-2; TRBD2 matches at 9 bases. Trimming cost V 5 bases and J 2 bases; bases outside gene matches: 7. This CDR3 region has 15 residues. Germline V gene sequence: CDR1 SGHTA, CDR2 FQGNSA. CDR3 nucleotides: TGTGCCAGCAGCCCAAGGACTAGCGTACCCTACGAGCAGTACTTC. It specifies CASSPRTSVPYEQYF.

This chain connects TRBV24-1 to TRBJ2-1, with 9 positions matching TRBD1. V was pared by 1 base and J by 6 bases, with 6 bases of the junction left unmatched. The CDR3 consists of 16 residues. The V gene's germline CDR1 is KGHDR and CDR2 SFDVKD. DNA of the CDR3: TGTGCCACCAGTGATTTCGGACAGGGGCCATCCAATGAGCAGTTCTTC. This gives the protein CATSDFGQGPSNEQFF.

This clonotype was counted between two and nine times. The chain has TRBV5-1 and TRBJ2-1; tentatively, D is TRBD2 (5 bases). Trimming stripped 6 bases from V and 9 bases from J, with 28 bases between. The CDR3 spans 17 residues. Germline V lookup: CDR1 SGHRS, CDR2 YFSETQ. The CDR3 DNA sequence: TGCGCCAGCACTTCTTCGGGATTAAGCACCATTATGGGTGAGCAGTTCTTC. Encoded protein: CASTSSGLSTIMGEQFF.

There are a few counts of this clonotype. This chain connects TRBV6-5 to TRBJ1-5; possibly TRBD1 for D (6 bases). Germline values: CDR1 MNHEY, CDR2 SVGAGI. The CDR3 contains 15 residues. Trimming shortened V by 0 bases and J by 7 bases, and 13 bases separated the two germline ends. CDR3 DNA: TGTGCCAGCAGTTACTCGAGTGGGGGCCAGCAGCCCCAGCATTTT. Translating it yields CASSYSSGGQQPQHF.

J is TRBJ2-7 and V is TRBV2; TRBD2 aligns across 8 bases. The CDR3 is 13 amino acids. With 7 bases clipped from V and 5 bases from J, the junction kept 7 bases outside the gene matches. CDR1 and CDR2 from the germline V gene are SNHLY and FYNNEI. The CDR3 spells CASNRRAGDEQYF. The CDR3 DNA sequence: TGTGCCAGCAATCGTCGAGCGGGAGACGAGCAGTACTTC.